This T cell receptor beta chain was captured in a study of blood T cell repertoires in COVID-19. This CDR3 region has 15 residues. Germline V CDR1 and CDR2: SGHAT, FQNNGV. V lost 5 bases to trimming and J lost 2 bases; unmatched junction nucleotides: 6. Clones were read by immunoSEQ multiplex PCR, and TCRdb kept only the in-frame ones, dropping some. The data contain around 250,000 clones, around nine tenths of them singletons. The clonotype comes from a man in his forties or fifties with active or convalescent COVID-19. The sample was peripheral blood. The genes are TRBV11-2 and TRBJ2-5; TRBD1 aligns across 9 bases. The CDR3 region is CASSPGTGRQETQYF. CDR3 coding DNA: TGTGCCAGCAGCCCCGGGACAGGGCGGCAAGAGACCCAGTACTTC.